The 8 T cell receptor beta chains presented below share a single source sample, sequenced in a study of identical twins. MiXCR, applied by TCRdb to the 5' RACE reads, yields one record per CDR3 protein. Here the sample spans around 1.7 million distinct CDR3 sequences, under 35% being singletons. Source material: cord blood. The receptors shown here come from a newborn girl in good health.

The chain employs TRBV3-1 and TRBJ2-1; tentatively, D is TRBD2 (6 bases). Germline V CDR1 and CDR2: LGHDT, YNNKEL (reference sequence). This CDR3 has 16 residues. The ends were cut back, 1 base at V and 2 bases at J, with 12 bases in the middle. CDR3 amino acids: CASSQVSGEAYNEQFF. CDR3 in DNA: TGTGCCAGCAGCCAAGTCTCGGGGGAGGCCTACAATGAGCAGTTCTTC.

V is TRBV12-3 or TRBV12-4 and J is TRBJ2-1; 10 bases are a match to TRBD2. This CDR3 region has 15 residues. The J segment lost 8 bases and the V segment lost 6 bases, leaving 10 bases of the junction unmatched. The CDR3 loop is CASRHPAGGPHEQFF. In DNA, the CDR3 is TGTGCCAGCAGACATCCAGCGGGGGGGCCTCATGAGCAGTTCTTC.

The V and J genes are TRBV28 and TRBJ2-3; 8 nucleotides match TRBD2. CDR1 and CDR2 (germline): MDHEN, SYDVKM. The CDR3 loop spans 18 amino acids. After removal of 5 bases from V and 2 bases from J, the junction contained 15 bases not matched to a gene. The CDR3 nucleotides are TGTGCCAGCAGTCCGGGACTAGGTTTGATGAGACACACAGATACGCAGTATTTT. This codes for CASSPGLGLMRHTDTQYF.

This chain uses TRBV20-1 with TRBJ2-1; the D gene is possibly TRBD2 (5 bases). Germline-derived CDR1 and CDR2 are DFQATT and SNEGSKA (reference sequence). Between the trimmed V and J ends, which lost 2 bases and 15 bases, there was a span of 17 bases. CDR3 size: 12 residues. In DNA form, the CDR3 reads TGCAGTGCTAGACCACCGGGATCCGAGGGGTTCTTC. This codes for CSARPPGSEGFF.

The V gene is TRBV29-1, the J gene TRBJ2-3; D possibly corresponds to TRBD2 (5 bases). Germline-derived CDR1 and CDR2 are SQVTM and ANQGSEA. V dropped 3 bases and J dropped 3 bases, with 10 bases sitting between them. The CDR3 runs 13 residues. CDR3 coding DNA: TGCAGCGTTGACGGGGTTGCGACAGATACGCAGTATTTT. Translated, it gives CSVDGVATDTQYF.

The CDR3 spells CASSELGLPGNDTQYF. The CDR3 nucleotides read TGTGCCAGCAGTGAATTGGGCCTGCCCGGGAATGATACGCAGTATTTT. The gene calls are TRBV2 and TRBJ2-3; D might be TRBD2 (5 bases). The CDR3 is 16 residues long. The germline CDR1 and CDR2 sequences are SNHLY and FYNNEI. V gave up 2 bases and J gave up 6 bases, with 18 bases separating them.

The rearrangement uses TRBV4-2 and TRBJ2-6; 7 bases map to TRBD1. CDR1 is LGHNA, CDR2 YNFKEQ, per germline. The CDR3 has 18 amino acids. V dropped 1 base and J dropped 2; count of bases not matched to a gene: 8. CDR3 protein: CASSQGQGEGPGANVLTF. The CDR3 nucleotides read TGTGCCAGCAGCCAAGGACAGGGAGAAGGGCCTGGGGCCAACGTCCTGACTTTC.

In its sample, this clonotype was seen once. The rearrangement joins TRBV4-1 to TRBJ2-1; D gene ambiguous. Germline CDR1 is MGHRA and CDR2 is YSYEKL. V lost 1 base and J lost 1, with 8 bases in between. The CDR3 totals 15 residues. The CDR3 DNA sequence: TGCGCCAGCAGCCAAGTCTTGCGGTCCTACAATGAGCAGTTCTTC. Translating it yields CASSQVLRSYNEQFF.